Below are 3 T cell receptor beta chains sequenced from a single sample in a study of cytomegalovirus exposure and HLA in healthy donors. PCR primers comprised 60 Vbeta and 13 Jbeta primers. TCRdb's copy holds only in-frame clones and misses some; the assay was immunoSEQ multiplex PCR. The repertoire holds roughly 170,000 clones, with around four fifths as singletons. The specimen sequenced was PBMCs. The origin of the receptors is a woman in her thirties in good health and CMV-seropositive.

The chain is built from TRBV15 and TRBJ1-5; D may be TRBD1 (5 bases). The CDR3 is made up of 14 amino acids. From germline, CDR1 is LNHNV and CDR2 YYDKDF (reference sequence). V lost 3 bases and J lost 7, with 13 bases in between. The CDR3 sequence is CATSSTGVGQPQHF. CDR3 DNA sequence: TGTGCCACCAGCAGCACAGGAGTAGGCCAGCCCCAGCATTTT.

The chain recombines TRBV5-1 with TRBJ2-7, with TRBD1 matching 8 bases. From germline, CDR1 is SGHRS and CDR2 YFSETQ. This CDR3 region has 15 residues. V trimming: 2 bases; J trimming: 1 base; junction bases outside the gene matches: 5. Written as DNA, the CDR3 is TGCGCCAGCAGCTTAGGGACAGGTACATCCTACGAGCAGTACTTC. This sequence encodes CASSLGTGTSYEQYF.

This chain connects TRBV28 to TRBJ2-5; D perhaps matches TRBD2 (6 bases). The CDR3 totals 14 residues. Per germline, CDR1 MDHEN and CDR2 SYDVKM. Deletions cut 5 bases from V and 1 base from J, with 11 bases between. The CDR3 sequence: CASSMLAIQETQYF. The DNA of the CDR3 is TGTGCCAGCAGTATGCTAGCGATCCAAGAGACCCAGTACTTC.